The 3 T cell receptor beta chains below were found in one sample sequenced in a study of tumor and adjacent non-tumor tissue in lung cancer. The library came from three nested PCR rounds adapted from ARM-PCR protocols. TCRdb re-analysed the multiplex PCR reads in MiXCR, keeping a single row per CDR3 protein. The sample carries 220,000 or so distinct CDR3 sequences, 71% recorded once. RNA was extracted from bulk tissue without any cell sorting. The sample taken for sequencing was lung tumor tissue. The receptors stem from a man in his 60s with non-small cell lung cancer.

Worth noting for this clonotype: The junction shows a germline mismatch at one end, possibly a read error. The V and J genes are TRBV20-1 and TRBJ2-7; D is ambiguous. CDR1 and CDR2 from the germline V gene are DFQATT and SNEGSKA (reference sequence). This CDR3 has 12 residues. CDR3 in amino acids: CSVSTASYEQYF. In nucleotides, the CDR3 is TGTAGTGTTAGCACGGCCTCCTACGAGCAGTACTTC.

This clonotype was detected a few times. No conserved phenylalanine or tryptophan ends this CDR3, so it is likely a read error. This rearrangement joins TRBV11-2 to TRBJ1-3, with D hard to call. The CDR3 spans 14 residues. The germline gives CDR1 SGHAT, CDR2 FQNNGV. The CDR3 spells CACSLDVSGNTIYL. The DNA of the CDR3 is TGTGCCTGCAGCTTAGATGTCTCTGGAAACACCATATATTTA.

The V and J genes are TRBV5-1 and TRBJ2-7, with TRBD1 identical over 9 bases. Germline V CDR1 and CDR2: SGHRS, YFSETQ. J was trimmed by 2 bases and V by 0 bases; bases with no gene match: 0. The CDR3 runs to 14 residues. The CDR3 DNA sequence: TGCGCCAGCAGCTTGGGGGACAGGGCCTACGAGCAGTACTTC. Its translation: CASSLGDRAYEQYF.